The 25 T cell receptor beta chains in this list originate from one sample, sequenced in a study of blood T cell repertoires in COVID-19. Data came from immunoSEQ multiplex PCR; TCRdb stores just in-frame clones and leaves some out. The sample consists of fewer than 500,000 clones, approximately 86% of them appearing once. Material for sequencing was PBMCs or T cells enriched from blood (not recorded which). The receptors here all came from a woman younger than 30 who had recovered from COVID-19.

The chain uses TRBV27 and TRBJ1-2; D remains ambiguous. The CDR3 contains 16 residues. CDR1 and CDR2 (germline): MNHEY, SMNVEV (reference sequence). V was pared by 2 bases and J by 6 bases, with 19 bases between. This CDR3 reads CASSLKLGSALHGYTF. CDR3 sequence (DNA): TGTGCCAGCAGTTTAAAATTAGGGAGTGCTCTTCATGGCTACACCTTC.

The chain couples TRBV5-4 to TRBJ2-3; D gene ambiguous. V lost 0 bases to trimming and J lost 0 bases, with 8 bases between them. The V gene's germline CDR1 is SGHNT and CDR2 YYREEE (reference sequence). This CDR3 contains 15 residues. CDR3 sequence (DNA): TGTGCCAGCAGCTTGGTCGACTTAAGCACAGATACGCAGTATTTT. Protein product: CASSLVDLSTDTQYF.

V is TRBV28 and J is TRBJ2-5; no reliable D call. Trimming took off 6 bases at V and 5 bases at J, with 16 bases between the two ends. This CDR3 is 14 amino acids long. The germline V gene encodes CDR1 MDHEN and CDR2 SYDVKM. This CDR3 is CASSLGDLEETQYF. The DNA for the CDR3 is TGTGCCAGCAGCTTAGGTGACCTAGAGGAGACCCAGTACTTC.

The chain carries TRBV28 and TRBJ1-6; D is perhaps TRBD1 (5 bases). Germline CDR1 is MDHEN and CDR2 is SYDVKM. The CDR3 covers 15 residues. The V end was cut by 5 bases, the J end by 6 bases, with 14 bases between. CDR3 region: CASSPALGGNSPLHF. In nucleotides, the CDR3 is TGTGCCAGCAGTCCTGCCTTGGGGGGTAATTCACCCCTCCACTTT.

In this sample, this clone turned up once. The chain uses TRBV2 and TRBJ2-3; D is unclear. The V gene's germline CDR1 is SNHLY and CDR2 FYNNEI. The CDR3 covers 12 residues. V lost 1 base and J lost 7, with 6 bases in between. CDR3 nucleotides: TGTGCCAGCAGTGAAGGAGCAAATACGCAGTATTTT. This encodes CASSEGANTQYF.

The gene calls are TRBV18 and TRBJ2-3; D might be TRBD1 (5 bases). From germline, CDR1 is KGHSH and CDR2 LQKENI. The CDR3 is 15 amino acids. The V end lost 5 bases, the J end lost 0 bases, and 12 bases lay between the germline ends. CDR3 coding DNA: TGTGCCAGCTCATGGGGCTTACCTAGCACAGATACGCAGTATTTT. It yields the protein CASSWGLPSTDTQYF.

The chain has TRBV6-6 and TRBJ1-6, with D maybe TRBD1 (6 bases). The V gene lost 2 bases and the J gene lost 6 bases, with 14 bases spanning the gap. In germline, CDR1 is MNHNY, CDR2 SVGAGI (reference sequence). This CDR3 is built from 16 residues. The CDR3 sequence is CASSYDWTAINSPLHF. In DNA, the CDR3 is TGTGCCAGCAGTTACGACTGGACAGCCATTAATTCACCCCTCCACTTT.

The chain has TRBV19 and TRBJ1-3; TRBD1 matches at 9 bases. J lost 5 bases, V lost 2 bases, and 4 bases had no gene match. The CDR3 contains 15 residues. The germline V gene encodes CDR1 LNHDA and CDR2 SQIVND (reference sequence). Here the CDR3 reads CASSIIQGARNTIYF. The CDR3 coding sequence is TGTGCCAGTAGTATAATACAGGGGGCACGAAACACCATATATTTT.

This clone was detected only once. V usage is TRBV4-2 and J usage is TRBJ2-6; 7 bases line up with TRBD1. Trimming removed 3 bases from V and 4 bases from J; junction bases left unmatched: 12. The CDR3 is made up of 18 amino acids. Germline V lookup: CDR1 LGHNA, CDR2 YNFKEQ. As DNA, the CDR3 is TGTGCCAGCAGCCAGGGAACTTTGACAGGGCCCGGGGCCAACGTCCTGACTTTC. It specifies CASSQGTLTGPGANVLTF.

V gene TRBV5-1 combines with J gene TRBJ1-2, with 8 bases fitting TRBD1. The J segment lost 8 bases and the V segment lost 4 bases, leaving 10 bases of the junction unmatched. Germline V gene data show CDR1 as SGHRS and CDR2 as YFSETQ. This CDR3 is built from 14 residues. CDR3 in amino acids: CASSPTDREKGYTF. DNA for the CDR3: TGCGCCAGCAGCCCTACGGACAGGGAAAAAGGCTACACCTTC.

This clone was counted once. The rearrangement uses TRBV3-1 (or the pseudogene TRBV3-2) and TRBJ2-3, with a tentative D call TRBD2 (6 bases). Trimming cost V 2 bases and J 5 bases, with 17 bases left between them. Germline CDR1 and CDR2: LGHDT and YNNKEL (reference sequence). The CDR3 has 16 amino acids. The CDR3 sequence: CASSQRASAKRDTQYF. In nucleotides, the CDR3 is TGTGCCAGCAGCCAACGGGCTAGCGCCAAGAGAGATACGCAGTATTTT.

This clone turned up a few times. The rearrangement joins TRBV7-8 to TRBJ1-1; D not resolved. The CDR3 sequence is 16 residues long. Germline loops: CDR1 SGHVS, CDR2 FQNEAQ. V gave up 2 bases and J gave up 0 bases, with 13 bases separating them. The DNA for the CDR3 is TGTGCCAGCAGCTTACAGGTCGGCGCCCTGAACACTGAAGCTTTCTTT. This gives the protein CASSLQVGALNTEAFF.

This chain links TRBV29-1 with TRBJ1-1, with a weak D call TRBD1 (6 bases). Germline assignment: CDR1 SQVTM and CDR2 ANQGSEA. Trimming shortened V by 4 bases and J by 4 bases, and 16 bases separated the two germline ends. The CDR3 sequence is 14 residues long. DNA of the CDR3: TGCAGCGTTGCGGAGGGGGGGCTGGGCACTGAAGCTTTCTTT. Translating gives CSVAEGGLGTEAFF.

The chain employs TRBV3-1 (or the pseudogene TRBV3-2) and TRBJ2-7; D is perhaps TRBD1 (6 bases). CDR1 is LGHDT, CDR2 YNNKEL, per germline (reference sequence). V shed 5 bases and J shed 1 base, with 15 bases lying between them. The CDR3 totals 15 residues. CDR3 coding DNA: TGTGCCAGCAGCGAGGGGACACGCAGTTCCTACGAGCAGTACTTC. Its protein is CASSEGTRSSYEQYF.

This rearrangement joins TRBV19 to TRBJ1-1; a possible D gene is TRBD1 (6 bases). CDR1 is LNHDA and CDR2 is SQIVND in the germline V gene (reference sequence). The V and J ends lost 5 bases and 7 bases respectively, with 23 bases between them. The CDR3 is 16 residues long. CDR3 in amino acids: CASSGAAGARIGEAFF. CDR3 DNA sequence: TGTGCCAGTAGTGGAGCGGCGGGGGCGCGAATTGGTGAAGCTTTCTTT.

V usage is TRBV28 and J usage is TRBJ1-1; D remains unclear. The CDR3 contains 15 residues. V lost 5 bases to trimming and J lost 4 bases, with 17 bases between them. The V gene's germline CDR1 is MDHEN and CDR2 SYDVKM. The CDR3 nucleotides are TGTGCCAGCAGTCCCCCCTATGACGGGAGCACTGAAGCTTTCTTT. Protein sequence: CASSPPYDGSTEAFF.

The chain couples TRBV18 to TRBJ2-3, with D maybe TRBD1 (6 bases). The CDR3 has 15 residues. Trimming pared 0 bases from V and 0 bases from J, leaving 7 bases between. The V gene's germline CDR1 is KGHSH and CDR2 LQKENI. The CDR3 nucleotides read TGTGCCAGCTCACCACCGGGGGCCAGCACAGATACGCAGTATTTT. This codes for CASSPPGASTDTQYF.

This rearrangement joins TRBV7-3 to TRBJ2-2; TRBD1 matches 7 bases. Germline CDR1 and CDR2: SGHTA and FQGTGA. The CDR3 contains 14 residues. Trimming took 5 bases from V and 6 from J; bases not matched to a gene: 6. Here the CDR3 reads CASSPRTGPGELFF. In DNA form, the CDR3 reads TGTGCCAGCAGCCCCCGGACAGGTCCCGGGGAGCTGTTTTTT.

The chain employs TRBV7-8 and TRBJ1-1; weak D call: TRBD1 (6 bases). Germline lookup yields CDR1 SGHVS and CDR2 FQNEAQ. This CDR3 comprises 16 residues. Trimming took 5 bases from V and 4 from J, leaving 20 bases between them. CDR3 region: CASSPSGRGEGTEAFF. Written as DNA, the CDR3 is TGTGCCAGCAGCCCCAGCGGCAGGGGAGAGGGCACTGAAGCTTTCTTT.

The chain has TRBV27 and TRBJ2-1; TRBD1 might be the D (5 bases). Germline V gene sequence: CDR1 MNHEY, CDR2 SMNVEV (reference sequence). The ends were cut back, 6 bases at V and 3 bases at J, with 15 bases in the middle. The CDR3 is made up of 15 amino acids. The CDR3: CASRQIQAGYNEQFF. The CDR3 bases are TGTGCCAGCAGGCAAATACAGGCTGGCTACAATGAGCAGTTCTTC.

The chain has TRBV5-3 and TRBJ1-5, with 10 bases lining up with TRBD1. Being an ORF, TRBV5-3 has a function that is uncertain. This CDR3 is 17 amino acids long. V shed 1 base, J shed 4 bases, and the junction held 8 bases outside the gene matches. CDR3 sequence (DNA): TGTGCCAGAAGCTTGTACTTCCCGGGACAGGGGAATCAGCCCCAGCATTTT. It translates to CARSLYFPGQGNQPQHF.

The rearrangement joins TRBV5-1 to TRBJ2-7; D perhaps matches TRBD1 (5 bases). The CDR3 has 15 residues. Deletions cut 4 bases from V and 3 bases from J, with 17 bases between. The germline V gene encodes CDR1 SGHRS and CDR2 YFSETQ. The CDR3 reads CASSHQGTADYEQYF. In DNA, the CDR3 is TGCGCCAGCAGCCATCAGGGCACAGCCGACTACGAGCAGTACTTC.

This clone has a handful of counts. The chain joins TRBV9 to TRBJ1-2, with TRBD1 matching over 8 bases. The CDR3 is 16 amino acids. The V segment lost 0 bases and the J segment 4 bases; nucleotides outside the gene matches: 8. Germline loops: CDR1 SGDLS, CDR2 YYNGEE. The CDR3 loop reads CASSVEDRVGTYGYTF. The DNA of the CDR3 is TGTGCCAGCAGCGTAGAGGACAGGGTTGGGACCTATGGCTACACCTTC.

This rearrangement joins TRBV3-1 (or the pseudogene TRBV3-2) to TRBJ2-2; 9 nucleotides agree with TRBD1. Germline assignment: CDR1 LGHDT and CDR2 YNNKEL (reference sequence). V lost 8 bases and J lost 7; bases outside the gene matches: 11. The CDR3 consists of 15 residues. CDR3 DNA sequence: TGTGCCAGCGGACAACAGGGGGCGCTCGGCGGGGAGCTGTTTTTT. The encoded protein is CASGQQGALGGELFF.

The CDR3 sequence: CASRDDREGNTIYF. The CDR3 DNA follows: TGTGCCAGCAGGGACGACAGGGAGGGAAACACCATATATTTT. This chain uses TRBV7-2 with TRBJ1-3, with 7 bases lining up with TRBD1. Germline V gene lookup returns CDR1 SGHTA and CDR2 FQGNSA. The CDR3 runs 14 residues. After removal of 6 bases from V and 4 bases from J, the junction contained 6 bases not matched to a gene. The full variable domain, completed using reference TRBV7-2 and TRBJ1-3, is GAGVSQSPSNKVTEKGKDVELRCDPISGHTALYWYRQSLGQGLEFLIYFQGNSAPDKSGLPSDRFSAERTGGSVSTLTIQRTQQEDSAVYLCASRDDREGNTIYFGEGSWLTVV.